This TCR beta chain was sequenced in a study of T cell repertoires in cytomegalovirus infection. TCRdb called the reads again in MiXCR, with one record for every CDR3 protein. The table shows hundreds of thousands of distinct CDR3 sequences, with 25% to 35% occurring only once. The J segment lost 7 bases and the V segment lost 0 bases, leaving 8 bases of the junction unmatched. In germline, CDR1 is SGDLS, CDR2 YYNGEE. The CDR3 runs 16 residues. This clonotype showed up many times. The antigen is unknown. The receptor was isolated from a human donor in good health (CMV status not recorded). Some clones in this sample may be carry-over from other donors' samples. The chain carries TRBV9 and TRBJ2-1; 9 bases match TRBD2. The sample here was cultured PBMCs, taken from culture after CMV antigen stimulation. The CDR3 DNA is TGTGCCAGCAGCGTAGGAGTGGCGGGAGGGACGAATGAGCAGTTCTTC. Its translation is CASSVGVAGGTNEQFF.